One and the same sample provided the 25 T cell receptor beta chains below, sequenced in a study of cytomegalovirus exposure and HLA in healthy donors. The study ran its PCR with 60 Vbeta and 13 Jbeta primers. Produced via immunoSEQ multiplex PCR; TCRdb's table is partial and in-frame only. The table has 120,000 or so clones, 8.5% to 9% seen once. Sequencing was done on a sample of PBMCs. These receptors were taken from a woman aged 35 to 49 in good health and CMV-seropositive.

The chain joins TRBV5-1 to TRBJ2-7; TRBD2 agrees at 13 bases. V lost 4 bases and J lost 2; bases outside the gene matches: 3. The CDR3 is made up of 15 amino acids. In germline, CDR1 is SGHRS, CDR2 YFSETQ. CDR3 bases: TGCGCCAGCAGCAGCACTAGCGGGGGGGCCTACGAGCAGTACTTC. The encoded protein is CASSSTSGGAYEQYF.

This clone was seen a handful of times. The CDR3 here is CASRPTGEKGYGYTF. The CDR3 region has the DNA TGTGCCAGCAGGCCGACAGGGGAAAAGGGCTATGGCTACACCTTC. J is TRBJ1-2 and V is TRBV11-2; 8 bases line up with TRBD1. This CDR3 has 15 residues. Germline CDR1 SGHAT, CDR2 FQNNGV. V shed 6 bases, J shed 4 bases, and the junction held 10 bases outside the gene matches.

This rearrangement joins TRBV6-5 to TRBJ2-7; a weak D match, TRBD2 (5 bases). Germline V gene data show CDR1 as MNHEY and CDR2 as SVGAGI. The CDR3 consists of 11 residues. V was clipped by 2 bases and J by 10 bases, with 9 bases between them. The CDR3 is CASSYGSGQYF. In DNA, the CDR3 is TGTGCCAGCAGTTACGGCTCGGGACAGTACTTC.

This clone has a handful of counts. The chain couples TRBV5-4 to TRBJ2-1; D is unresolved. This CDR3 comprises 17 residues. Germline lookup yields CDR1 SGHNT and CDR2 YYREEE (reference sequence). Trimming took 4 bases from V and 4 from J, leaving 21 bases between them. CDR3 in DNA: TGTGCCAGCAGCGACTCTCCCAGCTCCAGACGGTACAATGAGCAGTTCTTC. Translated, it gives CASSDSPSSRRYNEQFF. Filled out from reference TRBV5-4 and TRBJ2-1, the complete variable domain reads ETGVTQSPTHLIKTRGQQVTLRCSSQSGHNTVSWYQQALGQGPQFIFQYYREEENGRGNFPPRFSGLQFPNYSSELNVNALELDDSALYLCASSDSPSSRRYNEQFFGPGTRLTVL.

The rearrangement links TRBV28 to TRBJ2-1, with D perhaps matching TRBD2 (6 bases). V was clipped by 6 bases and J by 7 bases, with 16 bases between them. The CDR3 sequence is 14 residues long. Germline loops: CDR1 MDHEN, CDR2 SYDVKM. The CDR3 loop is CASRAREVGNEQFF. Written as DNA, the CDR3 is TGTGCCAGCAGGGCCAGGGAGGTGGGGAATGAGCAGTTCTTC.

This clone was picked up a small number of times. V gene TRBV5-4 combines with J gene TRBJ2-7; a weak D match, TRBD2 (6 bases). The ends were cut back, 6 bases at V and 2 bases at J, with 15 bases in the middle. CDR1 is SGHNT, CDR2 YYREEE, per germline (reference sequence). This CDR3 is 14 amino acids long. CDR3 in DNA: TGTGCCAGCACCCTCCGGAGGGTTACCTACGAGCAGTACTTC. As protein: CASTLRRVTYEQYF.

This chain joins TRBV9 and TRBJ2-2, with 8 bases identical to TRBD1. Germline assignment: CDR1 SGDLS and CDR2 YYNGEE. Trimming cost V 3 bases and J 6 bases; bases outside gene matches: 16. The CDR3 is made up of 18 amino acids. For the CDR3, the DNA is TGTGCCAGCAGCGCCCCCCCCGTGGGCAGGGGGCGTCCCGGGGAGCTGTTTTTT. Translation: CASSAPPVGRGRPGELFF.

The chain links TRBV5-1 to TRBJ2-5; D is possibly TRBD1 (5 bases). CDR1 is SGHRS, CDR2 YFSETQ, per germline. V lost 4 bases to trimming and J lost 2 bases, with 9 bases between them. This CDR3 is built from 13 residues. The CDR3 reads CASSPDTQETQYF. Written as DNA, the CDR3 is TGCGCCAGCAGCCCGGACACACAAGAGACCCAGTACTTC.

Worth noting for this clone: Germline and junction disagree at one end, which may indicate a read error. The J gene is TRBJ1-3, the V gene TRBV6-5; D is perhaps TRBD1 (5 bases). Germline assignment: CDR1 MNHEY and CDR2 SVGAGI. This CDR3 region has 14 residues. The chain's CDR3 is CASSTRTRKNNIYF. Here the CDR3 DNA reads TGTGCCAGCAGTACCCGGACAAGGAAAAACAACATATATTTT.

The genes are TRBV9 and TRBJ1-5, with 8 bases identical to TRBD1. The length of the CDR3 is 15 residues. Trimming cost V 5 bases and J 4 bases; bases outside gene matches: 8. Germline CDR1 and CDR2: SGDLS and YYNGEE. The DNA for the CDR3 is TGTGCCAGCAGTCCTACAGGGGGTAGGAATCAGCCCCAGCATTTT. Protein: CASSPTGGRNQPQHF.

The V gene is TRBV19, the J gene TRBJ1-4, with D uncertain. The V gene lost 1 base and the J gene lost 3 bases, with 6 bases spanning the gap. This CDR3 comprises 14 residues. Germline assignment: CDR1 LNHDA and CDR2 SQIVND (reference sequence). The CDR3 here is CASSIATSNEKLFF. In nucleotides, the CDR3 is TGTGCCAGTAGTATAGCAACATCTAATGAAAAACTGTTTTTT.

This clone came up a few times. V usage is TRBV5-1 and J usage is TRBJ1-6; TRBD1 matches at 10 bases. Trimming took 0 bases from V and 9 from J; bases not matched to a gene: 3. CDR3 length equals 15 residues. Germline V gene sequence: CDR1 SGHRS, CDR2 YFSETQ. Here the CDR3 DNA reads TGCGCCAGCAGCTTGGCCGGGACAGGGGCTTCACCCCTCCACTTT. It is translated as CASSLAGTGASPLHF.

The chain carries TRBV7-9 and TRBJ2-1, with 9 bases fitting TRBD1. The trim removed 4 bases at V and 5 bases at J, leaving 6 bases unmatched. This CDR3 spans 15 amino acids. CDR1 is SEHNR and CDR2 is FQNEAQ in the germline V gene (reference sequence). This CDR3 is CASSYSRTGDNEQFF. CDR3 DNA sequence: TGTGCCAGCAGCTATAGCCGGACAGGGGACAATGAGCAGTTCTTC.

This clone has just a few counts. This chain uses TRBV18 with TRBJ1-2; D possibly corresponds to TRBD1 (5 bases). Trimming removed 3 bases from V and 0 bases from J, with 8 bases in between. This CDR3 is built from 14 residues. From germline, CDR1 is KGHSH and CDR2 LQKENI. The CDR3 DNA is TGTGCCAGCTCACCGGGCAGGGCTAACTATGGCTACACCTTC. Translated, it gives CASSPGRANYGYTF.

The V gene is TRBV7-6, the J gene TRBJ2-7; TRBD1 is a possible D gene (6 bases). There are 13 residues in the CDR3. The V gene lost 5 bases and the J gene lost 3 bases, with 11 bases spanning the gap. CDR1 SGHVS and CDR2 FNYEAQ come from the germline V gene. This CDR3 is CASSRQESYEQYF. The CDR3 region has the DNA TGTGCCAGCAGCCGACAGGAAAGCTACGAGCAGTACTTC.

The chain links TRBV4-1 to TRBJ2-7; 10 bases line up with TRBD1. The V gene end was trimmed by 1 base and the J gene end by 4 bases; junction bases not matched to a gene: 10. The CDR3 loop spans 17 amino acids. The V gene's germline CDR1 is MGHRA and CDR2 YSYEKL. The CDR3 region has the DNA TGCGCCAGCAGCCAAGCGATAGGAGGACAGGGGGAGTACGAGCAGTACTTC. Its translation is CASSQAIGGQGEYEQYF.

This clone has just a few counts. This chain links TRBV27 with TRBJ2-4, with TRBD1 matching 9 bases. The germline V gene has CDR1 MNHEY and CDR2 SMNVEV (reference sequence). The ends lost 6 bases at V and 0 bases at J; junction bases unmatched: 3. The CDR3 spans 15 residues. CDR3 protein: CASRGQGVAKNIQYF. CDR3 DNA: TGTGCCAGCAGGGGACAGGGAGTAGCCAAAAACATTCAGTACTTC.

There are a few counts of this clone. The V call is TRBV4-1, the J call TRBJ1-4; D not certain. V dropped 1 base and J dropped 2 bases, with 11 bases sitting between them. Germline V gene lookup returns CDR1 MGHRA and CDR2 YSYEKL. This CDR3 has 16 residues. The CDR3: CASSQAVGRTNEKLFF. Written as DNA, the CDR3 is TGCGCCAGCAGCCAAGCCGTGGGCAGGACTAATGAAAAACTGTTTTTT.

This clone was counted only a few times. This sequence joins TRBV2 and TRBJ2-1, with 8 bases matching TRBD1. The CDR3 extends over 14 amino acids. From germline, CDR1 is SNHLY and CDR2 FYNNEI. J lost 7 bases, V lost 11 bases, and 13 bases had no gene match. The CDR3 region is CAAGQARAVNEQFF. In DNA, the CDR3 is TGTGCCGCGGGACAGGCCCGAGCGGTAAATGAGCAGTTCTTC.

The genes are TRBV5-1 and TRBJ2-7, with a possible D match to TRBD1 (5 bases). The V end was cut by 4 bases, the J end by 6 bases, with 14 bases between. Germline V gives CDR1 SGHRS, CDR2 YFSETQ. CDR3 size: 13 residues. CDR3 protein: CASSPAPGIEQYF. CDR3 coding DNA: TGCGCCAGCAGCCCAGCCCCAGGGATCGAGCAGTACTTC.

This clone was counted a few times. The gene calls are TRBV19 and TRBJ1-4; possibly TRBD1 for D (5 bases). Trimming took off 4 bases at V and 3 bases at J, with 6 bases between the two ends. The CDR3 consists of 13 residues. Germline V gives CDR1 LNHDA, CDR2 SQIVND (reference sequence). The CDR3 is CASSTTANEKLFF. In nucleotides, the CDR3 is TGTGCCAGTAGTACGACAGCTAATGAAAAACTGTTTTTT.

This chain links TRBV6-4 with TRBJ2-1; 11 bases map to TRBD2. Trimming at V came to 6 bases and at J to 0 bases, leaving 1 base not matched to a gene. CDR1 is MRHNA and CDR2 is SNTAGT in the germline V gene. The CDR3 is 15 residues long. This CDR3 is CASSGTSGSYNEQFF. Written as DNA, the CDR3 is TGTGCCAGCAGCGGGACTAGCGGCTCCTACAATGAGCAGTTCTTC.

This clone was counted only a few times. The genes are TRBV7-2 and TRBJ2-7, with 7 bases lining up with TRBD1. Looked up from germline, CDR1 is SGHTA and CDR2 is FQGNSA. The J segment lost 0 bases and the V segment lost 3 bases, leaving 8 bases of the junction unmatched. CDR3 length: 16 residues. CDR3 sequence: CASSFQGTDSSYEQYF. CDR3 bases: TGTGCCAGCAGCTTTCAGGGGACAGACAGCTCCTACGAGCAGTACTTC.

CDR3 loop: CASSLGPGPNEQFF. The CDR3 DNA follows: TGTGCCAGCAGCTTAGGACCTGGGCCCAATGAGCAGTTCTTC. This chain links TRBV11-3 with TRBJ2-1, with D hard to call. Trimming pared 1 base from V and 6 bases from J, leaving 10 bases between. Germline-derived CDR1 and CDR2 are SGHNT and YENEEA. This CDR3 region has 14 residues.

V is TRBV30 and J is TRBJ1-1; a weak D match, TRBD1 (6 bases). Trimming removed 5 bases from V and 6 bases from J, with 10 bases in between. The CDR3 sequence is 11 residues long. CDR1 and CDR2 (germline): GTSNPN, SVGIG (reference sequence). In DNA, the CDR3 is TGTGCCTGGGGTAGACAGGCTGAAGCTTTCTTT. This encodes CAWGRQAEAFF.